This entry features one T cell receptor (beta chain) sequence. This sample stems from a study of T cell changes during pregnancy in multiple sclerosis. The table came from immunoSEQ multiplex PCR; TCRdb's copy has only in-frame clones and leaves some out. The sample consists of 85,000 to 100,000 clones, 93% of them appearing once. The V segment lost 0 bases and the J segment 7 bases; nucleotides outside the gene matches: 4. CDR1 and CDR2 from the germline V gene are PRHDT and FYEKMQ (reference sequence). The CDR3 runs 14 residues. This TCR derives from a female donor with multiple sclerosis, enrolled in a pregnancy study. The gene calls are TRBV13 and TRBJ2-7, with 9 nucleotides matching TRBD1. Sequencing was performed on peripheral blood, taken after pregnancy. CDR3: CASSLGDRGREQYF. The CDR3 DNA sequence: TGTGCCAGCAGCTTAGGGGACAGGGGCCGGGAGCAGTACTTC.